The 32 T cell receptor beta chains presented below share a single source sample, sequenced in a study of Ad26.COV2.S vaccination and SARS-CoV-2 variants. Sample treatment: roughly 18 received Ad26.COV2.S at low or high dose, single or two shots; several received placebo; per-sample allocation not given. At day 63 after the first vaccine or placebo injection, samples were drawn. Here immunoSEQ multiplex PCR was the method, and the copy in TCRdb shows in-frame clones only, minus some. Among fewer than 900,000 clones listed, roughly 90% were seen once. Sample: peripheral blood, taken in a trial of Ad26.COV2.S vaccine versus placebo. These receptors all stem from a person between 18 and 65 years old who received the Ad26.COV2.S COVID-19 vaccine or a placebo.

This chain joins TRBV18 and TRBJ1-1; D not certain. Trimming removed 3 bases from V and 0 bases from J, with 11 bases in between. Germline assignment: CDR1 KGHSH and CDR2 LQKENI. The CDR3 is 15 amino acids. The CDR3 sequence: CASSPGLRMNTEAFF. The CDR3 nucleotides read TGTGCCAGCTCACCGGGTTTAAGGATGAACACTGAAGCTTTCTTT.

This clone showed up just a few times. The rearrangement uses TRBV6-2 or TRBV6-3 and TRBJ1-5; D unresolved. The CDR3 covers 15 residues. Germline V gives CDR1 MNHEY, CDR2 SVGEGT. Trimming stripped 3 bases from V and 0 bases from J, with 9 bases between. CDR3 protein: CASSYFGNSNQPQHF. The CDR3 DNA reads TGTGCCAGCAGTTATTTCGGCAATAGCAATCAGCCCCAGCATTTT.

As DNA, the CDR3 is TGTGCCACCAGTGATTCAGGTCCAGCCTACAATGAGCAGTTCTTC. Translating gives CATSDSGPAYNEQFF. V and J are TRBV24-1 and TRBJ2-1; D unresolved. Germline V CDR1 and CDR2: KGHDR, SFDVKD. This CDR3 region has 15 residues. V lost 2 bases and J 2 bases, leaving 9 bases between the germline ends.

The chain employs TRBV7-9 and TRBJ1-2; TRBD1 matches 7 bases. After removal of 6 bases from V and 8 bases from J, the junction contained 9 bases not matched to a gene. CDR1 and CDR2 from the germline V gene are SEHNR and FQNEAQ (reference sequence). This CDR3 is built from 13 residues. The CDR3: CASRSTGVGGYTF. In DNA form, the CDR3 reads TGTGCCAGCAGGTCAACAGGGGTGGGAGGCTACACCTTC.

This clone was seen once. J is TRBJ2-1 and V is TRBV7-2; TRBD1 might be the D (6 bases). V gave up 1 base and J gave up 4 bases, with 11 bases separating them. CDR3 size: 15 residues. Germline values: CDR1 SGHTA, CDR2 FQGNSA. The CDR3, as DNA: TGTGCCAGCAGCTTAGTAGGGGGAATATACAATGAGCAGTTCTTC. Encoded protein: CASSLVGGIYNEQFF.

This chain uses TRBV19 with TRBJ2-7, with TRBD1 matching 7 bases. The CDR3 contains 14 residues. The V segment lost 3 bases and the J segment 2 bases; nucleotides outside the gene matches: 4. Germline V gene lookup returns CDR1 LNHDA and CDR2 SQIVND (reference sequence). The CDR3 DNA reads TGTGCCAGTAGTATCTCGGGACAGACCTACGAGCAGTACTTC. Amino acid sequence: CASSISGQTYEQYF.

This sequence joins TRBV29-1 and TRBJ1-1; the D is unclear. Trimming left V 7 bases short and J 1 base short, with 10 bases between. The CDR3 contains 12 residues. CDR1 SQVTM and CDR2 ANQGSEA come from the germline V gene. In DNA, the CDR3 is TGCAGCGCCCAACGGCAGAACACTGAAGCTTTCTTT. It translates to CSAQRQNTEAFF.

The chain uses TRBV6-5 and TRBJ2-2, with TRBD1 as a possible D gene (5 bases). CDR1 MNHEY and CDR2 SVGAGI come from the germline V gene. The V end lost 7 bases, the J end lost 0 bases, and 9 bases lay between the germline ends. The CDR3 covers 14 residues. The CDR3 nucleotides are TGTGCCAGCATAAGGGGCCCGAACACCGGGGAGCTGTTTTTT. It is translated as CASIRGPNTGELFF.

The chain recombines TRBV30 with TRBJ1-5; D might be TRBD1 (6 bases). The CDR3 covers 13 residues. Germline CDR1 GTSNPN, CDR2 SVGIG (reference sequence). The V end lost 0 bases, the J end lost 6 bases, and 9 bases lay between the germline ends. Here the CDR3 reads CAWSVGGGQPQHF. CDR3 coding DNA: TGTGCCTGGAGTGTAGGGGGGGGTCAGCCCCAGCATTTT. The whole variable domain, remainder taken from reference TRBV30 and TRBJ1-5, is SQTIHQWPATLVQPVGSPLSLECTVEGTSNPNLYWYRQAAGRGLQLLFYSVGIGQISSEVPQNLSASRPQDRQFILSSKKLLLSDSGFYLCAWSVGGGQPQHFGDGTRLSIL.

The chain couples TRBV7-8 to TRBJ2-7; no reliable D call. Per germline, CDR1 SGHVS and CDR2 FQNEAQ. The V and J ends lost 1 base and 6 bases respectively, with 10 bases between them. The length of the CDR3 is 13 residues. The CDR3 DNA is TGTGCCAGCAGCTTAGAGGAACATCTCGAGCAGTACTTC. Protein: CASSLEEHLEQYF.

V and J are TRBV29-1 and TRBJ2-3; 9 positions agree with TRBD2. Germline CDR1 is SQVTM and CDR2 is ANQGSEA. The CDR3 runs 18 residues. J lost 4 bases, V lost 5 bases, and 19 bases had no gene match. In DNA form, the CDR3 reads TGCAGCGTTAGTATGGACGGAAGTTTTGGACTAGCGTCAGATACGCAGTATTTT. As protein: CSVSMDGSFGLASDTQYF.

The chain combines TRBV27 with TRBJ1-2; 8 bases agree with TRBD1. Germline V gene sequence: CDR1 MNHEY, CDR2 SMNVEV (reference sequence). J gave up 8 bases and V 6 bases, and 5 bases lay outside the gene matches. The length of the CDR3 is 12 residues. The CDR3 is CASSTGDRGYTF. CDR3 in DNA: TGTGCCAGCAGCACAGGGGACAGGGGCTACACCTTC.

For the CDR3, the DNA is TGTGCCAGCAGCCCTATCCACCGAGAGACCCAGTACTTC. Amino acids: CASSPIHRETQYF. This chain uses TRBV7-6 with TRBJ2-5; D remains ambiguous. The length of the CDR3 is 13 residues. Trimming took 5 bases from V and 4 from J, leaving 11 bases between them. The germline V gene has CDR1 SGHVS and CDR2 FNYEAQ.

The chain is built from TRBV6-4 and TRBJ1-5; D not certain. V was cut by 0 bases and J by 0 bases, with 9 bases left in between. The length of the CDR3 is 16 residues. Per the germline V gene, CDR1 is MRHNA and CDR2 is SNTAGT. The CDR3 is CASSDSRANSNQPQHF. The CDR3 coding sequence is TGTGCCAGCAGTGACTCGCGGGCGAATAGCAATCAGCCCCAGCATTTT.

The J gene is TRBJ2-2, the V gene TRBV5-5, with 13 bases that match TRBD2. Germline CDR1 and CDR2: SGHKS and YYEKEE (reference sequence). The CDR3 spans 18 residues. The V and J ends lost 3 bases and 3 bases, in that order; junction bases with no gene match: 8. The CDR3 region has the DNA TGTGCCAGCAGCTACACCGGGACTAGCGGGGCTCACACCGGGGAGCTGTTTTTT. Its translation is CASSYTGTSGAHTGELFF. Combining the CDR3 with reference TRBV5-5 and TRBJ2-2 gives the whole variable domain DAGVTQSPTHLIKTRGQQVTLRCSPISGHKSVSWYQQVLGQGPQFIFQYYEKEERGRGNFPDRFSARQFPNYSSELNVNALLLGDSALYLCASSYTGTSGAHTGELFFGEGSRLTVL.

CDR3 protein: CASSPSQGWQPQHF. CDR3 nucleotide sequence: TGTGCCAGCAGTCCCTCGCAGGGATGGCAGCCCCAGCATTTT. This sequence joins TRBV27 and TRBJ1-5; D might be TRBD1 (5 bases). The CDR3 runs to 14 residues. CDR1 and CDR2 from the germline V gene are MNHEY and SMNVEV (reference sequence). Trimming left V 5 bases short and J 7 bases short, with 15 bases between.

The chain couples TRBV5-4 to TRBJ2-7, with 12 bases that match TRBD2. The CDR3 has 15 residues. The junction had 4 bases not matched to a gene; V was cut back by 4 bases and J by 2 bases. Germline values: CDR1 SGHNT, CDR2 YYREEE (reference sequence). The chain's CDR3 is CASSPGLAGPYEQYF. CDR3 nucleotides: TGTGCCAGCAGCCCGGGACTAGCGGGTCCCTACGAGCAGTACTTC.

V is TRBV5-8 and J is TRBJ1-2, with 7 bases that match TRBD1. The V gene's germline CDR1 is SGHTS and CDR2 YDEGEE. Trimming removed 0 bases from V and 3 bases from J; junction bases left unmatched: 5. The CDR3 is 15 amino acids. CDR3 in amino acids: CASSLEPGGDYGYTF. In nucleotides, the CDR3 is TGTGCCAGCAGCTTGGAGCCAGGGGGGGACTATGGCTACACCTTC.

This clone was found once. The rearrangement links TRBV9 to TRBJ1-3; 9 bases match TRBD1. Germline CDR1 SGDLS, CDR2 YYNGEE. This CDR3 has 17 residues. V was clipped by 3 bases and J by 3 bases; unmatched bases: 10. The CDR3: CASSEPNDRGYGNTIYF. In nucleotides, the CDR3 is TGTGCCAGCAGCGAACCGAACGACAGGGGGTATGGAAACACCATATATTTT.

The chain joins TRBV10-3 to TRBJ2-1; D gene uncertain. V was trimmed by 6 bases and J by 3 bases, leaving 21 bases between them. The CDR3 totals 17 residues. Per the germline V gene, CDR1 is ENHRY and CDR2 is SYGVKD. The DNA for the CDR3 is TGTGCCATCAGGGCGAACCCGGGTTTAGATGACTACAATGAGCAGTTCTTC. Amino acids: CAIRANPGLDDYNEQFF.

The chain combines TRBV5-1 with TRBJ2-7; 7 nucleotides align to TRBD1. CDR1 is SGHRS, CDR2 YFSETQ, per germline. The CDR3 loop spans 15 amino acids. V dropped 0 bases and J dropped 4; count of bases not matched to a gene: 7. CDR3 sequence: CASSLGPGQTYEQYF. The CDR3 DNA reads as TGCGCCAGCAGCTTGGGTCCGGGACAGACTTACGAGCAGTACTTC. Full variable domain (outside the CDR3, taken from reference TRBV5-1 and TRBJ2-7): KAGVTQTPRYLIKTRGQQVTLSCSPISGHRSVSWYQQTPGQGLQFLFEYFSETQRNKGNFPGRFSGRQFSNSRSEMNVSTLELGDSALYLCASSLGPGQTYEQYFGPGTRLTVT.

The chain links TRBV7-2 to TRBJ2-5; 7 nucleotides align to TRBD1. The CDR3 is 13 residues long. CDR1 and CDR2 from the germline V gene are SGHTA and FQGNSA. J gave up 3 bases and V 3 bases, and 1 base lay outside the gene matches. CDR3 residues: CASSFQGEETQYF. The CDR3, as DNA: TGTGCCAGCAGCTTCCAGGGGGAAGAGACCCAGTACTTC.

V is TRBV7-2 and J is TRBJ1-4; D gene uncertain. The germline CDR1 and CDR2 sequences are SGHTA and FQGNSA. The CDR3 has 15 amino acids. V was cut by 2 bases and J by 8 bases, with 15 bases left in between. This CDR3 reads CASSLLASGPEKLFF. The CDR3 DNA is TGTGCCAGCAGCTTATTAGCGTCTGGGCCCGAAAAACTGTTTTTT.

The chain uses TRBV6-5 and TRBJ2-3, with 9 nucleotides matching TRBD2. The CDR3 has 13 amino acids. Germline lookup yields CDR1 MNHEY and CDR2 SVGAGI. V lost 8 bases and J lost 3; bases outside the gene matches: 3. The CDR3 nucleotides read TGTGCCAGCGGGCGGGAGGGGACAGATACGCAGTATTTT. Translation gives CASGREGTDTQYF.

The J gene is TRBJ2-2, the V gene TRBV1; no check of the table's D call, TRBD1, against the DNA was made. TRBV1 is marked as a pseudogene. The CDR3 is made up of 18 amino acids. CDR3 nucleotides: TGCACCAGCAGCCAATCGATACAGGGCCTCGGGAACACCGGGGAGCTGTTTTTT. Its protein is CTSSQSIQGLGNTGELFF.

The rearrangement links TRBV4-3 to TRBJ1-2; D is unresolved. This CDR3 comprises 15 residues. Germline-derived CDR1 and CDR2 are LGHNA and YSLEER. The germline V and J ends were trimmed by 3 bases and 3 bases, with 14 bases remaining between them. CDR3: CASSQAGRVDYGYTF. For the CDR3, the DNA is TGCGCCAGCAGCCAGGCGGGAAGGGTGGACTATGGCTACACCTTC.

The chain employs TRBV6-5 and TRBJ1-4, with 7 positions matching TRBD1. V trimming: 7 bases; J trimming: 6 bases; junction bases outside the gene matches: 8. This CDR3 has 14 residues. Germline CDR1 MNHEY, CDR2 SVGAGI. In DNA, the CDR3 is TGTGCCAGCACCCGACAGGGTCCCGATGAAAAACTGTTTTTT. As protein: CASTRQGPDEKLFF.

The chain has TRBV10-3 and TRBJ1-4; 8 bases are shared with TRBD1. The germline gives CDR1 ENHRY, CDR2 SYGVKD. The junction had 5 bases not matched to a gene; V was cut back by 0 bases and J by 8 bases. The CDR3 covers 15 residues. CDR3 DNA: TGTGCCATCAGTGAGTCAGGACAGGGCGTAGAAAAACTGTTTTTT. Translated, it gives CAISESGQGVEKLFF.

The gene calls are TRBV5-8 and TRBJ1-6, with D uncertain. V lost 0 bases, J lost 10 bases, and 8 bases lay in between. CDR3 length: 13 amino acids. Germline V gives CDR1 SGHTS, CDR2 YDEGEE. The CDR3 reads CASSLVRESPLHF. Written as DNA, the CDR3 is TGTGCCAGCAGCTTGGTGAGGGAGTCACCCCTCCACTTT.

This rearrangement joins TRBV7-2 to TRBJ1-5, with D perhaps TRBD1 (6 bases). V lost 0 bases and J 5 bases, leaving 11 bases between the germline ends. Germline V gene data show CDR1 as SGHTA and CDR2 as FQGNSA. The CDR3 runs to 15 residues. CDR3 sequence (DNA): TGTGCCAGCAGCTTAGCTAACAGGGAACATCAGCCCCAGCATTTT. This sequence encodes CASSLANREHQPQHF.

A single count supports this clone. The chain recombines TRBV4-3 with TRBJ1-6; the D is unclear. V shed 1 base and J shed 7 bases, with 17 bases lying between them. This CDR3 contains 17 residues. Germline loops: CDR1 LGHNA, CDR2 YSLEER. The CDR3 here is CASSQGLTRMTNSPLHF. CDR3 DNA sequence: TGCGCCAGCAGCCAAGGGCTAACGCGAATGACCAATTCACCCCTCCACTTT.

This clone occurred once. V usage is TRBV9 and J usage is TRBJ2-1; 7 bases are shared with TRBD2. V shed 0 bases and J 2 bases; nucleotides not matched to a gene: 5. The CDR3 extends over 16 amino acids. Germline-derived CDR1 and CDR2 are SGDLS and YYNGEE. This chain's CDR3 is CASSVGSGNAYNEQFF. DNA of the CDR3: TGTGCCAGCAGCGTAGGAAGCGGGAACGCCTACAATGAGCAGTTCTTC.